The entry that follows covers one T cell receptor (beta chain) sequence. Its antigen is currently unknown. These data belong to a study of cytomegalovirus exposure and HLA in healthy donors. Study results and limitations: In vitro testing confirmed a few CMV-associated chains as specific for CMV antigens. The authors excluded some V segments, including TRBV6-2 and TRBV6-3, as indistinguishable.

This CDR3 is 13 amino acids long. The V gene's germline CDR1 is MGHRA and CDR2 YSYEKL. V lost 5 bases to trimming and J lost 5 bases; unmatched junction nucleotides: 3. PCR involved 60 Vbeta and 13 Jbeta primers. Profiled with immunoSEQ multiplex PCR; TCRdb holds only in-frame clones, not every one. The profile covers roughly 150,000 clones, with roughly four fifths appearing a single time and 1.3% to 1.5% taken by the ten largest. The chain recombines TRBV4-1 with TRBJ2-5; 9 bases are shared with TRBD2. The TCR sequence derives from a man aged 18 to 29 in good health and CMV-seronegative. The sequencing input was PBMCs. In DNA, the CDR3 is TGCGCCAGCAGCGGGACTAGCTGGGAGACCCAGTACTTC. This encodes CASSGTSWETQYF.